The sequence of this T cell receptor beta chain was determined in a study of identical twins. Study-level findings and limits: Excess twin sharing in beta out-of-frame sequences was weaker. Insertions ran lower in abundant cord blood beta clonotypes, though not in memory repertoires. Potential partial confounding of zero-insertion analyses by invariant MAIT and iNKT cells was noted.

A universal primer site was created by template switching, with the cDNA bearing unique molecular identifiers. TCRdb re-called the 5' RACE reads with MiXCR, one entry per CDR3 protein. The sample lists around 450,000 distinct CDR3 sequences, around 14% seen once, with about 0.54% in the top ten. Of note for this clonotype: Its antigen is as yet unknown.

V lost 3 bases and J lost 12, with 11 bases in between. Per germline, CDR1 SGHAT and CDR2 FQDESV (reference sequence). There are 11 residues in the CDR3. The same data also contributed to another study, on yellow fever vaccine responses in identical twins.

The J gene is TRBJ2-5, the V gene TRBV11-1; D gene uncertain. The clonotype comes from a woman aged 18-29 years in good health. Material: CD4+ T cells sorted from blood. The CDR3, as DNA: TGTGCCAGCAGCTTCTCGCACCTCAAGTACTTC. Protein sequence: CASSFSHLKYF.